This is a list of T cell receptor beta chains from one sample in a study of low-dose radiotherapy and immunotherapy resistance in tumors. In TCRdb, the reads were re-called with MiXCR into one record per CDR3 protein. Of tens of thousands of distinct CDR3 sequences listed, 25% to 40% are singletons. The starting material was PBMCs, obtained before treatment. These receptor sequences come from a male donor with gallbladder cancer. CDR3s include the opening cysteine and the closing phenylalanine or tryptophan. A D gene is named only where the DNA matches it firmly. The size of a clone is reported for some rows only, either as once, few or many, or as a class for expanded clones.

j_call	d_call	clone_size	v_call	cdr3_aa	cdr3_nt
TRBJ2-5	-	-	TRBV7-2	CASSLVESGKETQYF	TGTGCCAGCAGCTTAGTTGAGTCAGGGAAAGAGACCCAGTACTTC
TRBJ1-5	TRBD1	many	TRBV2	CASSAGTGGLQPQHF	TGTGCCAGCAGCGCCGGGACAGGGGGCCTTCAGCCCCAGCATTTT
TRBJ1-1	-	few	TRBV10-2	CAAGRANTEAFF	TGCGCCGCCGGGAGGGCGAACACTGAAGCTTTCTTT
TRBJ2-5	TRBD2	few	TRBV6-5	CASSRLAGQQETQYF	TGTGCCAGCAGTCGACTAGCGGGGCAACAAGAGACCCAGTACTTC
TRBJ2-2	TRBD2	many	TRBV27	CASSRIPPGLESTGELFF	TGTGCCAGCAGCCGGATCCCACCGGGACTAGAATCCACCGGGGAGCTGTTTTTT
TRBJ2-7	TRBD2	-	TRBV12-3/TRBV12-4	CASSRTSGVPSYEQYF	TGTGCCAGCAGCCGGACTAGCGGGGTCCCCTCCTACGAGCAGTACTTC
TRBJ1-1	TRBD1	few	TRBV5-1	CASSPLQGFEGEAFF	TGCGCCAGCAGCCCCCTACAGGGGTTCGAAGGTGAAGCTTTCTTT
TRBJ1-3	-	-	TRBV18	CASLSSGNTIYF	TGTGCCAGCCTGAGCTCTGGAAACACCATATATTTT
TRBJ2-5	TRBD2	-	TRBV5-4	CASQARGSGAFRETQYF	TGTGCCAGCCAGGCAAGGGGCAGCGGGGCGTTCCGGGAGACCCAGTACTTC
TRBJ2-3	-	few	TRBV4-1	CASSQEPQQGSTQYF	TGCGCCAGCAGCCAGGAACCGCAACAGGGCTCTACGCAGTATTTT
TRBJ2-1	TRBD1	-	TRBV29-1	CSAATGQGAYNEQFF	TGCAGCGCCGCGACTGGGCAGGGGGCATACAATGAGCAGTTCTTC
TRBJ2-1	TRBD1	few	TRBV28	CASSGTGVNEQFF	TGTGCCAGCAGTGGGACAGGGGTAAATGAGCAGTTCTTC
TRBJ2-5	-	-	TRBV5-1	CASSGYQETQYF	TGCGCCAGCAGCGGGTACCAAGAGACCCAGTACTTC
TRBJ2-1	-	-	TRBV12-3/TRBV12-4	CASSFRTTSHEQFF	TGTGCCAGCAGTTTTCGAACGACTAGTCATGAGCAGTTCTTC
TRBJ2-7	-	many	TRBV10-3	CAISGQTGGSQVGEQYF	TGTGCCATCAGTGGCCAAACCGGAGGGAGCCAGGTTGGCGAGCAGTACTTC
TRBJ1-5	-	many	TRBV3-1	CASSQDSRGGNQPQHF	TGTGCCAGCAGCCAAGATTCAAGGGGCGGCAATCAGCCCCAGCATTTT
TRBJ1-1	-	-	TRBV25-1	CASSLMNTEAFF	TGTGCCAGCAGCCTAATGAACACTGAAGCTTTCTTT
TRBJ2-1	TRBD1	many	TRBV27	CASSTGQRAYNEQFF	TGTGCCAGCAGTACGGGACAGAGGGCCTACAATGAGCAGTTCTTC
TRBJ2-1	-	many	TRBV5-1	CATTLEQFF	TGCGCCACCACCCTTGAGCAGTTCTTC
TRBJ2-7	TRBD2	-	TRBV12-3/TRBV12-4	CASSPAAVLAGASYEQYF	TGTGCCAGCAGCCCCGCCGCGGTACTAGCGGGAGCCTCCTACGAGCAGTACTTC
TRBJ2-3	-	many	TRBV20-1	CSARAGGSTDTQYF	TGCAGTGCTAGAGCAGGGGGGAGCACAGATACGCAGTATTTT
TRBJ2-3	TRBD2	-	TRBV19	CASSTTTSGRVDTQYF	TGTGCCAGTAGCACTACGACTAGCGGACGTGTAGATACGCAGTATTTT
TRBJ1-1	TRBD1	once	TRBV15	CATSIGGPYTEAFF	TGTGCCACCAGCATAGGGGGCCCGTACACTGAAGCTTTCTTT
TRBJ2-2	-	-	TRBV7-8	CASSLAFPETSAGELFFF	-
TRBJ2-1	TRBD1	-	TRBV28	CASSRRTGHVYNEQFF	TGTGCCAGCAGTCGTCGGACAGGGCACGTTTACAATGAGCAGTTCTTC
TRBJ2-3	-	many	TRBV7-2	CASSPTLVPQYF	TGTGCCAGCAGCCCAACACTAGTCCCGCAGTATTTT
TRBJ1-4	-	-	TRBV12-3/TRBV12-4	CASSLATATNEKLFF	TGTGCCAGCAGTTTAGCGACTGCAACTAATGAAAAACTGTTTTTT